There are a few counts of the clone carrying this TCR beta chain. Through a sample-barcoded 5' primer and a J-beta primer mix, a second PCR was run for about 6 to 11 cycles. TCRdb called the 5' RACE reads again in MiXCR, with one record for every CDR3 protein. In the table there are around 1.5 million distinct CDR3 sequences, approximately 63% of which are singletons. V gave up 8 bases and J gave up 8 bases; unmatched junction bases: 8. The CDR3 length is 15 residues. This entry comes from a study of blood T cells in healthy people across ages. The gene calls are TRBV12-3 or TRBV12-4 and TRBJ2-1, with 14 bases that match TRBD2. The TCR originated in a man younger than 35 in good health. The specimen was blood. DNA for the CDR3: TGTGCCAGCCACTTCGGGACTAGCGGGAGTTATGAGCAGTTCTTC. Encoded protein: CASHFGTSGSYEQFF.